This TCR beta chain was sequenced in a study of graft-versus-host responses after intestinal transplantation. For the study at large: Each recipient received a multivisceral, liver-intestinal, or isolated intestinal graft. Anti-thymocyte globulin served as induction for all recipients, who then took tacrolimus and steroids for about 3 years.

The ends were cut back, 1 base at V and 2 bases at J, with 11 bases in the middle. This CDR3 is built from 16 residues. Per germline, CDR1 MGHRA and CDR2 YSYEKL. Using immunoSEQ multiplex PCR, the repertoire was profiled, and TCRdb retains in-frame clones only, with some absent. The sample has some 76,000 clones, around 90% seen once; the top ten hold approximately 8%. On this clone itself: Its antigen is still unknown.

The input for sequencing was unstimulated CD8+ T cells sorted from spleen or lymph node cells, taken before transplant. This receptor was identified in a human donor who was the organ donor for an intestinal transplant. The chain combines TRBV4-1 with TRBJ2-2, with a possible D match to TRBD2 (6 bases). Here the CDR3 reads CASSQVGGINTGELFF. CDR3 DNA: TGCGCCAGCAGCCAAGTTGGGGGGATCAACACCGGGGAGCTGTTTTTT.